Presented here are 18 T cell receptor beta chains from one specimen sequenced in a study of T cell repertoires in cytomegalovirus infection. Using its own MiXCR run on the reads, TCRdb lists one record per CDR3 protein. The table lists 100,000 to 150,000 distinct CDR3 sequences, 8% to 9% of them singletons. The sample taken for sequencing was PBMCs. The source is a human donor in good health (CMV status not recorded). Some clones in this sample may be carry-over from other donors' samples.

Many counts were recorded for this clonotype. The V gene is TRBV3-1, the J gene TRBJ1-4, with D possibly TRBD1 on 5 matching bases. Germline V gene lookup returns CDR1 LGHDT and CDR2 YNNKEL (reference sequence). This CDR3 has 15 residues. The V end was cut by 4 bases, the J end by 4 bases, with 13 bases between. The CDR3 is CASSRWGGGNEKLFF. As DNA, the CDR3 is TGTGCCAGCAGCCGCTGGGGGGGGGGTAATGAAAAACTGTTTTTT. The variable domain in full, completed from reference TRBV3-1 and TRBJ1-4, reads DTAVSQTPKYLVTQMGNDKSIKCEQNLGHDTMYWYKQDSKKFLKIMFSYNNKELIINETVPNRFSPKSPDKAHLNLHINSLELGDSAVYFCASSRWGGGNEKLFFGSGTQLSVL.

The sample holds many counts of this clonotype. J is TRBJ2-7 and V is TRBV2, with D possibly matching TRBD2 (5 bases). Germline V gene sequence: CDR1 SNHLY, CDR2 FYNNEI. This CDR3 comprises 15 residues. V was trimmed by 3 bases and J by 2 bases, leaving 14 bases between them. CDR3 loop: CASSDEDGLPYEQYF. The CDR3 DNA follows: TGTGCCAGCAGTGATGAAGACGGACTTCCCTACGAGCAGTACTTC.

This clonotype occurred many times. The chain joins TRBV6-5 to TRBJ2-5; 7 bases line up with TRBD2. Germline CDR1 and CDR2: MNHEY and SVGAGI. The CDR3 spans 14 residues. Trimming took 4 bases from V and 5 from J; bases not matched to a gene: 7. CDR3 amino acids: CASSFPGRAETQYF. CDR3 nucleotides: TGTGCCAGCAGTTTCCCAGGGAGGGCGGAGACCCAGTACTTC.

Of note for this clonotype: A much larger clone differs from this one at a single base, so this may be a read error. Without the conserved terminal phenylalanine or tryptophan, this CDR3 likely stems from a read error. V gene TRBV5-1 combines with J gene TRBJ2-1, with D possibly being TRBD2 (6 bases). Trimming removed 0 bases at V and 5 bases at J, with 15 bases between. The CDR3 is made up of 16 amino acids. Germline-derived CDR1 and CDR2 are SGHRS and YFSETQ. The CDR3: CASSLEAGLYDNEQFY. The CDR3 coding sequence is TGCGCCAGCAGCTTGGAGGCGGGATTATATGACAATGAGCAGTTCTAC.

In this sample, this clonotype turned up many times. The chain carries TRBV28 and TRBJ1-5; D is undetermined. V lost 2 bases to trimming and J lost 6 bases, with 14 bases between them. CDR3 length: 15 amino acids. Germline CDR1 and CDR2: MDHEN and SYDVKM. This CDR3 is CASSLIGGGLQPQHF. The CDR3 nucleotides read TGTGCCAGCAGTTTAATTGGTGGAGGTCTTCAGCCCCAGCATTTT.

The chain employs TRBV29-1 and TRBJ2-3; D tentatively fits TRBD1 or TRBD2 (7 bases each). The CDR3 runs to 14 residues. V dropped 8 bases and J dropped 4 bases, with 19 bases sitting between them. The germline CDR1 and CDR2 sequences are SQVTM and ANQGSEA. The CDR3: CSLRLTGRADTQYF. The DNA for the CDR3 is TGCAGCCTAAGGTTGACAGGGAGGGCAGATACGCAGTATTTT.

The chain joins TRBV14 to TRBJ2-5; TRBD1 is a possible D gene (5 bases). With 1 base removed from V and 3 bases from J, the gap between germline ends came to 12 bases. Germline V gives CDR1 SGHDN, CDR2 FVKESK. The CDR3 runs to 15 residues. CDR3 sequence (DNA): TGTGCCAGCAGCCAAGCCAGGGCAGTCAAAGAGACCCAGTACTTC. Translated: CASSQARAVKETQYF.

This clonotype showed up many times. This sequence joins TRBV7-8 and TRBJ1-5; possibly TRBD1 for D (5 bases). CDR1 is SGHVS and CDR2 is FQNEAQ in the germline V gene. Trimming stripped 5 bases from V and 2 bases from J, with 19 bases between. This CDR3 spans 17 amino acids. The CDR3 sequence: CASSVGSSGGGNQPQHF. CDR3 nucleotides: TGTGCCAGCAGCGTAGGCTCGAGTGGGGGAGGCAATCAGCCCCAGCATTTT.

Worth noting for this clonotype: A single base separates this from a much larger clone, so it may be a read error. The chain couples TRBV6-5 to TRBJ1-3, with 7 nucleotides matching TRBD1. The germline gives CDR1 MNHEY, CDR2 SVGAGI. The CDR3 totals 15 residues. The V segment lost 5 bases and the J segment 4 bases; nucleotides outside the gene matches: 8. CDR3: CASSGRGRDGNTIYF. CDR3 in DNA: TGTGCCAGCAGTGGGAGGGGGCGAGACGGAAACACCATATATTTT.

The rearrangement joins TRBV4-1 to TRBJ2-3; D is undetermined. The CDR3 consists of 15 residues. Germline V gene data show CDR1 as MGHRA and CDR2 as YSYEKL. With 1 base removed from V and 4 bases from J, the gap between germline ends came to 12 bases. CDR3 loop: CASSQAGPSSDTQYF. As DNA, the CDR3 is TGCGCCAGCAGCCAAGCCGGACCGTCGTCAGATACGCAGTATTTT.

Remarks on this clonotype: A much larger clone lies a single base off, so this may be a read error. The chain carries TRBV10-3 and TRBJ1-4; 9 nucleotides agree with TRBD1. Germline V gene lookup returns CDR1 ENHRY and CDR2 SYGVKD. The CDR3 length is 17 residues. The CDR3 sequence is CPISEPPGQGRNEKLFF. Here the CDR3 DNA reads TGTCCCATCAGTGAGCCACCGGGACAGGGCAGGAATGAAAAACTGTTTTTT.

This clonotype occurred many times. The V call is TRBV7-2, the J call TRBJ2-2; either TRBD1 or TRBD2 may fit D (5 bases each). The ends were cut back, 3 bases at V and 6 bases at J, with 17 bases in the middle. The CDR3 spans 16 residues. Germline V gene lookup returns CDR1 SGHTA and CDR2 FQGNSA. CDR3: CASSFSTFQGAGELFF. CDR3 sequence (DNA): TGTGCCAGCAGCTTCTCAACGTTTCAGGGAGCCGGGGAGCTGTTTTTT.

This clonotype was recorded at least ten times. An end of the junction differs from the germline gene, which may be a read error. CDR3 coding DNA: TGTGCCAGCAGCTTAGCGCTTGGGAACACTGAAGCTTTCTTT. Amino acid sequence: CASSLALGNTEAFF. The chain is built from TRBV5-1 and TRBJ1-1; no definite D call. Germline values: CDR1 SGHRS, CDR2 YFSETQ. The CDR3 is made up of 14 amino acids.

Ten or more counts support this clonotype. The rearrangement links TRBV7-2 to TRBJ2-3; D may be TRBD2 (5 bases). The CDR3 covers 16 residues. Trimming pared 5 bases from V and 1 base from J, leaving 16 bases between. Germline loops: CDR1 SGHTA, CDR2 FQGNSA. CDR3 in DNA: TGTGCCAGCAGCCCCACGGACTGGTACCGCACAGATACGCAGTATTTT. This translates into CASSPTDWYRTDTQYF.

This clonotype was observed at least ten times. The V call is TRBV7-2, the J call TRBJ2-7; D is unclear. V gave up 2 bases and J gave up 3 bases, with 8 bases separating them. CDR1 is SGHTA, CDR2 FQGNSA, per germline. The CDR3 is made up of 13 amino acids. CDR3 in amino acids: CASSLTGVYEQYF. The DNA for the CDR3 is TGTGCCAGCAGCTTAACCGGTGTCTACGAGCAGTACTTC.

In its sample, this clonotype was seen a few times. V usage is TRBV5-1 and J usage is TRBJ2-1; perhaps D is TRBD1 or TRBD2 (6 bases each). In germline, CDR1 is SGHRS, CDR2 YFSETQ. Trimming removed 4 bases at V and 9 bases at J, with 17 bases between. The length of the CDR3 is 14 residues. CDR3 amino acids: CASSRTPGAVEQFF. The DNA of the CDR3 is TGCGCCAGCAGCAGGACCCCGGGGGCCGTTGAGCAGTTCTTC.

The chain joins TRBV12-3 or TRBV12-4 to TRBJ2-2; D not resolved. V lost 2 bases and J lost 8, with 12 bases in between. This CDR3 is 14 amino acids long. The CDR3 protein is CASSLFGIGGELFF. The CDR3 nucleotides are TGTGCCAGCAGTTTATTTGGGATTGGTGGGGAGCTGTTTTTT.

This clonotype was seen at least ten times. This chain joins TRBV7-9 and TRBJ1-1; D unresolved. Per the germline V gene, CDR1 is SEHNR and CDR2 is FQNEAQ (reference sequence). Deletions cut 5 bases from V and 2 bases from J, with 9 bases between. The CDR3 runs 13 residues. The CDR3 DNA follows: TGTGCCAGCAGCATCGGGGTTAACACTGAAGCTTTCTTT. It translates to CASSIGVNTEAFF. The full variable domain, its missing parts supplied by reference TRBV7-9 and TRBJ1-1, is DTGVSQNPRHKITKRGQNVTFRCDPISEHNRLYWYRQTLGQGPEFLTYFQNEAQLEKSRLLSDRFSAERPKGSFSTLEIQRTEQGDSAMYLCASSIGVNTEAFFGQGTRLTVV.